A selection of T cell receptor beta chains follows, all from one sample in a study of blood T cells in healthy people across ages. TCRdb fed the 5' RACE reads into MiXCR, producing one record per CDR3 protein. This table has 800,000 to 950,000 distinct CDR3 sequences, under 40% appearing once. Sequences were obtained from blood. Receptors originate from a man in his late teens or twenties in good health. Each CDR3 is given with its conserved first and last residue. The D gene is left open where the match is weak. The size field is filled for only some rows; it gives once, few, many or a size class.

cdr3_nt: TGTGCCAGCAGCCCACGCGTAGGGGTCTACGAGCAGTACTTC; cdr3_aa: CASSPRVGVYEQYF; v_call: TRBV7-8; clone_size: few; j_call: TRBJ2-7; d_call: NA
cdr3_nt: TGTGCCAGCAGCCCTGGTGGGGGAGGTAGGGCTGAAGCTTTCTTT; cdr3_aa: CASSPGGGGRAEAFF; v_call: TRBV12-3/TRBV12-4; clone_size: NA; j_call: TRBJ1-1; d_call: NA
cdr3_nt: TGTGCCAGCAGGCCCGACAGTTACTCCTACAATGAGCAGTTCTTC; cdr3_aa: CASRPDSYSYNEQFF; v_call: TRBV28; clone_size: NA; j_call: TRBJ2-1; d_call: NA
cdr3_nt: TGCAGCGTTGAAGATCCTAGTCGGTCTGGCTACACCTTC; cdr3_aa: CSVEDPSRSGYTF; v_call: TRBV29-1; clone_size: NA; j_call: TRBJ1-2; d_call: NA
cdr3_nt: TGCAGTGCTAGAGATGGGACAGGATACAATGAGCAGTACTTC; cdr3_aa: CSARDGTGYNEQYF; v_call: TRBV20-1; clone_size: NA; j_call: TRBJ2-7; d_call: TRBD1
cdr3_nt: TGCGCCAGCAGCGGGACTAGCGGGGTTAATGAGCAGTACTTC; cdr3_aa: CASSGTSGVNEQYF; v_call: TRBV5-1; clone_size: NA; j_call: TRBJ2-7; d_call: TRBD2
cdr3_nt: TGTGCCAGCAGCGTCCCAACAACAAATCAGGGGTTGGGAGAGACCCAGTACTTC; cdr3_aa: CASSVPTTNQGLGETQYF; v_call: TRBV9; clone_size: NA; j_call: TRBJ2-5; d_call: NA
cdr3_nt: TGTGTCAGCAGTTTATGGGGACTAGCGGCAGATACGCAGTATTTT; cdr3_aa: CVSSLWGLAADTQYF; v_call: TRBV28; clone_size: NA; j_call: TRBJ2-3; d_call: TRBD2
cdr3_nt: TGTGCCAGCAGTGTTAGCAATCAGCCCCAGCATTTT; cdr3_aa: CASSVSNQPQHF; v_call: TRBV25-1; clone_size: many; j_call: TRBJ1-5; d_call: NA
cdr3_nt: TGTGCCAGCTCTCCTACAGGGGAGCGCAATCAGCCCCAGCATTTT; cdr3_aa: CASSPTGERNQPQHF; v_call: TRBV18; clone_size: NA; j_call: TRBJ1-5; d_call: TRBD1
cdr3_nt: TGCGCCAGCAGCCTTTATCTTACAGGGGCTAGCTATGGCTACACCTTC; cdr3_aa: CASSLYLTGASYGYTF; v_call: TRBV4-3; clone_size: few; j_call: TRBJ1-2; d_call: TRBD1
cdr3_nt: TGTGCCACTAAGTCCGGCGGGGACTATGGCTACACCTTC; cdr3_aa: CATKSGGDYGYTF; v_call: TRBV28; clone_size: NA; j_call: TRBJ1-2; d_call: NA
cdr3_nt: TGTTCCTCACTCGAACAGGGGTACGAGCAGTACTTC; cdr3_aa: CSSLEQGYEQYF; v_call: TRBV10-3; clone_size: NA; j_call: TRBJ2-7; d_call: TRBD1
cdr3_nt: TGTGCCAGCACCCAGGGGTATGAGCATGGCTACACCTTC; cdr3_aa: CASTQGYEHGYTF; v_call: TRBV6-2/TRBV6-3; clone_size: few; j_call: TRBJ1-2; d_call: NA
cdr3_nt: TGCAGTGCTACCAGCTTGGCAGGGGTTCTAAGTCAGCCCCAGCATTTT; cdr3_aa: CSATSLAGVLSQPQHF; v_call: TRBV20-1; clone_size: NA; j_call: TRBJ1-5; d_call: NA
cdr3_nt: TGTGCCAGCAGGGGAATAGATAATTCACCCCTCCACTTT; cdr3_aa: CASRGIDNSPLHF; v_call: TRBV3-1; clone_size: few; j_call: TRBJ1-6; d_call: NA
cdr3_nt: TGCAGTGCTAGCGGCGGGGGCCGGTACAATGAGCAGTTCTTC; cdr3_aa: CSASGGGRYNEQFF; v_call: TRBV20-1; clone_size: NA; j_call: TRBJ2-1; d_call: NA
cdr3_nt: TGCAGCGGACTACAGGGTGTGAACACTGAAGCTTTCTTT; cdr3_aa: CSGLQGVNTEAFF; v_call: TRBV29-1; clone_size: NA; j_call: TRBJ1-1; d_call: NA
cdr3_nt: TGTGCCGTCAGTGGAACTAGCGACGACTCCTACAATGAGCAGTTCTTC; cdr3_aa: CAVSGTSDDSYNEQFF; v_call: TRBV10-3; clone_size: NA; j_call: TRBJ2-1; d_call: TRBD2
cdr3_nt: TGCGCCAGCAGCCCGGAGAGGGACGGCCACTCCTACGAGCAGTACTTC; cdr3_aa: CASSPERDGHSYEQYF; v_call: TRBV4-3; clone_size: few; j_call: TRBJ2-7; d_call: NA
cdr3_nt: TGCGCCAGCAGACAGACCTCCTACGAGCAGTACTTC; cdr3_aa: CASRQTSYEQYF; v_call: TRBV5-1; clone_size: NA; j_call: TRBJ2-7; d_call: NA
cdr3_nt: TGTGCCAGCAGTGAAGGGGTTAATGAAAAACTGTTTTTT; cdr3_aa: CASSEGVNEKLFF; v_call: TRBV2; clone_size: many; j_call: TRBJ1-4; d_call: NA
cdr3_nt: TGCAGTGCTGAAAGGACGGATTACAATGAGCAGTTCTTC; cdr3_aa: CSAERTDYNEQFF; v_call: TRBV20-1; clone_size: many; j_call: TRBJ2-1; d_call: NA
cdr3_nt: TGTGCCAGCAGCTTAGATGTGGCGGCAGCGGAGACCCAGTACTTC; cdr3_aa: CASSLDVAAAETQYF; v_call: TRBV7-2; clone_size: NA; j_call: TRBJ2-5; d_call: NA
cdr3_nt: TGTGCCAGCAGAGAGGTGGGGGGCGACAAAAACATTCAGTACTTC; cdr3_aa: CASREVGGDKNIQYF; v_call: TRBV27; clone_size: NA; j_call: TRBJ2-4; d_call: NA
cdr3_nt: TGTGCCTGGATGGACCGCAGTGAAGCTTTCTTT; cdr3_aa: CAWMDRSEAFF; v_call: TRBV30; clone_size: few; j_call: TRBJ1-1; d_call: NA
cdr3_nt: TGTGCCAGCACCCTCCCGGGGGGAACCTACAATGAGCAGTTCTTC; cdr3_aa: CASTLPGGTYNEQFF; v_call: TRBV7-2; clone_size: few; j_call: TRBJ2-1; d_call: TRBD2
cdr3_nt: TGCGCCAGCAGCCAAGAGCTGTCCTACGAGCAGTACTTC; cdr3_aa: CASSQELSYEQYF; v_call: TRBV4-1; clone_size: many; j_call: TRBJ2-7; d_call: NA
cdr3_nt: TGTGCCAGCAGCTTGGTCTATAATTCACCCCTCCACTTT; cdr3_aa: CASSLVYNSPLHF; v_call: TRBV7-9; clone_size: NA; j_call: TRBJ1-6; d_call: NA
cdr3_nt: TGCAGTGCTAGTCCGTCGGGCGGGGGTTCGAAAGATACGCAGTATTTT; cdr3_aa: CSASPSGGGSKDTQYF; v_call: TRBV20-1; clone_size: NA; j_call: TRBJ2-3; d_call: TRBD2
cdr3_nt: TGTGTCAGCAGTCACTGGACAGGGGGCTTTGCGGAGACCCAGTACTTT; cdr3_aa: CVSSHWTGGFAETQYF; v_call: TRBV6-2/TRBV6-3; clone_size: NA; j_call: TRBJ2-5; d_call: TRBD1
cdr3_nt: TGCGCCAGCAGCGGGGCCGGGGGAACAGATACGCAGTATTTT; cdr3_aa: CASSGAGGTDTQYF; v_call: TRBV5-1; clone_size: many; j_call: TRBJ2-3; d_call: NA
cdr3_nt: TGCAGTGCTAGGGCGAGGGCGTGGGATACGCAGTATTTT; cdr3_aa: CSARARAWDTQYF; v_call: TRBV20-1; clone_size: many; j_call: TRBJ2-3; d_call: NA
cdr3_nt: TGCAGTGCTAGTAAACGAGAAGGCACAGATACGCAGTATTTT; cdr3_aa: CSASKREGTDTQYF; v_call: TRBV20-1; clone_size: many; j_call: TRBJ2-3; d_call: NA
cdr3_nt: TGTGCCAGCTCACCCCAGGAGATAGGGAGCGGTGGCTACACCTTC; cdr3_aa: CASSPQEIGSGGYTF; v_call: TRBV18; clone_size: NA; j_call: TRBJ1-2; d_call: NA
cdr3_nt: TGTGCCAGCAGTTCCCTGGGATCCCGTTCGGGTTACAATGAGCAGTACTTC; cdr3_aa: CASSSLGSRSGYNEQYF; v_call: TRBV12-3/TRBV12-4; clone_size: NA; j_call: TRBJ2-7; d_call: NA
cdr3_nt: TGTGCCAGCAGCCTTGGACAGGACGGACCCTACGAGCAGTACTTC; cdr3_aa: CASSLGQDGPYEQYF; v_call: TRBV7-9; clone_size: NA; j_call: TRBJ2-7; d_call: TRBD1
cdr3_nt: TGTGCCAGCAGCTTTCGGACAGGGGGGTCCACTGAAGCTTTCTTT; cdr3_aa: CASSFRTGGSTEAFF; v_call: TRBV3-1; clone_size: NA; j_call: TRBJ1-1; d_call: TRBD1
cdr3_nt: TGTGCCAGTAGTATAGCCGCCTACAATGAGCAGTACTTC; cdr3_aa: CASSIAAYNEQYF; v_call: TRBV19; clone_size: NA; j_call: TRBJ2-5; d_call: NA
cdr3_nt: TGCAGCGTCGTTAAGACCAGAGACCTACATTACGAGCAGTACTTC; cdr3_aa: CSVVKTRDLHYEQYF; v_call: TRBV29-1; clone_size: NA; j_call: TRBJ2-7; d_call: NA